This TCR beta chain was recorded in a study of radiation and T cells in renal cell carcinoma (dated by TCRdb to 2018 to 2020). As for the study more broadly: Samples were obtained from a clinical trial, in which 15 Gy stereotactic body radiation therapy was delivered to primary renal cell carcinomas and nephrectomy was performed 4 weeks later. Across all 53 samples, 4,000,000 or so unique CDR3 nucleotide sequences encoding about 2.4 million unique CDR3 amino acid sequences were identified. In total, 53 samples underwent TCR beta sequencing: approximately 25 tumors plus 27 peripheral blood samples.

Looking up the germline V gene (reference sequence) yields CDR1 MNHNY and CDR2 SVGAGI. The junction carries 23 bases between V and J, which are trimmed by 5 bases and 9 bases respectively. The CDR3 runs 16 amino acids, cysteine and phenylalanine included. Only the CDR3 portion is preserved as DNA: 48 bases, with reading frame beginning at the first base. For this clone: This clone's antigen is unknown. Per-base qualities were not stored, and no clone one base away is much larger.

Read against the paper, the sample's time point label means: blood 2 weeks post-SBRT. The label giving this sample's treatment or condition can be read as: 15 Gy SBRT to primary tumor, nephrectomy 4 weeks later. Serial peripheral blood from radiation-treated patients was sampled at baseline, 2 weeks and 4 weeks after SBRT to track tumor-enriched clonotypes. All patients had renal cell carcinoma with clear cell pathology. The QIAamp DNA Blood Mini Kit (Qiagen) was used to prepare genomic DNA for TCR sequencing. Samples were included in the analyses only if all quality control checks were passed. Following the manufacturer's recommendations, the immunoSEQ kit was used to generate TCR beta libraries from genomic DNA. To prepare the libraries, a first multiplex PCR with proprietary primers was run, followed by a second PCR that added unique barcodes, and a bead cleanup was done after each round. A kit-provided positive control reaction and a negative control reaction were included in every sample batch. The final libraries were assessed on an Agilent 4200 TapeStation D1000 ScreenTape, pooled by volume, and quantified by qPCR. Sequencing was performed on an Illumina NextSeq500 with a MidOutput 150-cycle cartridge, and 156 Read1 and 15 Index1 cycles were run with kit custom primers. The pooled library was loaded at 0.95 to 1 pM with approximately 20% PhiX control spiked in. Regarding the original processing steps: Vendor-processed data were analyzed in R, with a clonotype defined as all T cells sharing the same CDR3 nucleotide sequence. For clone abundance analyses, frequencies were normalized to the 10,000 most abundant clones per sample. Public T cell clones, which averaged fewer than five per sample, were removed prior to analysis. Tumor-enriched clonotypes and baseline blood-enriched clonotypes were defined as those with an abundance difference of at least 32-fold between compartments. A beta-binomial differential abundance model was used to identify clonotypes that were expanded or contracted between blood time points. Tumor-blood repertoire similarity was measured with the Baroni-Urbani and Buser coefficient, and groups were compared using two-tailed Wilcoxon tests in R. Not all clones reach the TCRdb copy of this immuneACCESS table, which keeps in-frame sequences only. Checked studies attribute under half of the gap to unresolved V genes and leave the rest unexplained. That table furnishes V, J and clone size, whereas the DNA furnished D and trimming. Present in this sample are 60,000 to 65,000 clones, roughly four fifths of which were seen just once. The ten largest clones represent over 6% of the sample.

The study at large found these results: Because no pretreatment tumor biopsies were available, whether clonotypes were present in the tumor at baseline could not be determined. Dynamics of the blood repertoire were not tracked past 4 weeks after treatment. In blood, the top tumor clonotypes increased between baseline and 2 weeks post-radiation and then shrank by 4 weeks, which suggests that tumor-resident clones expanded only transiently. Because the trial had a single-armed design, the trial could not examine how radiation dose or scheduling affected the TCR repertoire.

This sequence was found in a man aged 55 to 70 with renal cell carcinoma. Material: blood, obtained from a patient whose treatment included radiotherapy and nephrectomy. This receptor chain uses TRBV6-6 and TRBJ2-1; a weak D assignment points to TRBD2 (5 bases agree). The nucleotide sequence is given as TGTGCCAGCAGTGGGGAAGAACTAGAGGTAGTTGGTGAGCAGTTCTTC. This gives the protein CASSGEELEVVGEQFF.